This T cell receptor beta chain was sequenced for a study of post-analysis software for immune sequencing data. Prepared TCR beta cDNA libraries contained unique molecular identifiers. TCRdb re-called the PCR reads through MiXCR, storing one row per CDR3 protein. The data hold some 370,000 distinct CDR3 sequences, with roughly 38% observed a single time. This clonotype was seen more than once but under ten times. The sequence came from a girl aged 10 to 17 with multiple sclerosis. The sample was blood.

The CDR3 coding sequence is TGTGCCAGCAGCGTAACCGGGACGAACTACGAGCAGTACTTC. Translation: CASSVTGTNYEQYF. The chain joins TRBV9 to TRBJ2-7; D is possibly TRBD1 or TRBD2 (5 bases each). CDR3 length: 14 amino acids. Trimming shortened V by 1 base and J by 3 bases, and 11 bases separated the two germline ends. Germline V gene data show CDR1 as SGDLS and CDR2 as YYNGEE.